The 25 T cell receptor beta chains reported below all come from one sample, sequenced in a study of early stage breast cancer tumors. TCRdb's table, derived via immunoSEQ multiplex PCR, lists solely in-frame clones and lacks some. The repertoire has roughly 5,100 clones, almost 70% of them found once; the top ten carry approximately 8.9%. The sequenced sample was breast tumor tissue. Receptors were obtained from a person aged 55 to 69 with breast cancer.

The rearrangement links TRBV15 to TRBJ2-5; TRBD2 matches at 10 bases. CDR3 length equals 17 residues. CDR1 is LNHNV and CDR2 is YYDKDF in the germline V gene (reference sequence). With V trimmed by 5 bases and J by 3 bases, 12 bases remained unmatched. Here the CDR3 DNA reads TGTGCCACCAGCGTAGGCTTAGCGGGGGGACCTGAAGAGACCCAGTACTTC. Amino acids: CATSVGLAGGPEETQYF.

This sequence joins TRBV19 and TRBJ1-2; 10 bases match TRBD1. Germline values: CDR1 LNHDA, CDR2 SQIVND (reference sequence). The junction had 8 bases not matched to a gene; V was cut back by 6 bases and J by 4 bases. The CDR3 sequence is 15 residues long. As DNA, the CDR3 is TGTGCCAGTAGCCATGACAGGGGGCGCAGCTATGGCTACACCTTC. It is translated as CASSHDRGRSYGYTF.

This clone appeared a few times. The chain couples TRBV4-2 to TRBJ2-1, with 11 bases that match TRBD2. The CDR3 contains 17 residues. With 2 bases clipped from V and 2 bases from J, the junction kept 5 bases outside the gene matches. Germline CDR1 LGHNA, CDR2 YNFKEQ. As DNA, the CDR3 is TGTGCCAGCAGCCAAATATTAGCGGGGGGGCCCTACAATGAGCAGTTCTTC. It translates to CASSQILAGGPYNEQFF.

This clone was seen just once. The rearrangement joins TRBV23-1 to TRBJ1-5; the D is unclear. TRBV23-1 is known as an ORF, though its function is uncertain. The CDR3 spans 18 residues. The germline V and J ends were trimmed by 11 bases and 0 bases, with 26 bases remaining between them. CDR3 loop: CAFRVVCSTSYSNQPQHF. CDR3 DNA: TGCGCCTTCCGTGTTGTGTGCAGTACATCCTATAGCAATCAGCCCCAGCATTTT.

This chain uses TRBV21-1 with TRBJ1-2; the D call in the table, TRBD1, was not verified against the DNA. TRBV21-1 is a recognized pseudogene. CDR3 length equals 14 residues. In nucleotides, the CDR3 is TGTGCCAGCAGATCAGTCTCCATTAACTATGGCTACACCTTC. Protein product: CASRSVSINYGYTF.

The chain carries TRBV7-6 and TRBJ2-1; 7 bases are a match to TRBD1. The CDR3 is made up of 16 amino acids. Germline V gene lookup returns CDR1 SGHVS and CDR2 FNYEAQ. The V gene end was trimmed by 1 base and the J gene end by 4 bases; junction bases not matched to a gene: 7. The CDR3 nucleotides are TGTGCCAGCAGCTTAGTGACGACAGGGAAGTACAATGAGCAGTTCTTC. Translated, it gives CASSLVTTGKYNEQFF.

There are a few counts of this clone. CDR3 loop: CASSLRSTSGRIEQFF. The CDR3 DNA reads TGTGCCAGCAGCTTACGGTCGACTAGCGGGAGGATTGAGCAGTTCTTC. The chain combines TRBV7-6 with TRBJ2-1; 13 bases are a match to TRBD2. The V segment lost 2 bases and the J segment 9 bases; nucleotides outside the gene matches: 7. Per germline, CDR1 SGHVS and CDR2 FNYEAQ. The CDR3 is 16 amino acids.

This sequence joins TRBV7-9 and TRBJ2-1, with D possibly matching TRBD2 (6 bases). Per the germline V gene, CDR1 is SEHNR and CDR2 is FQNEAQ (reference sequence). The CDR3 sequence is 14 residues long. V lost 4 bases and J 10 bases, leaving 17 bases between the germline ends. CDR3 coding DNA: TGTGCCAGCAGCTCGGGACTTAGTTCCCAAGAGCAGTTCTTC. This gives the protein CASSSGLSSQEQFF. The variable domain in full, with the rest retrieved from reference TRBV7-9 and TRBJ2-1, is DTGVSQNPRHKITKRGQNVTFRCDPISEHNRLYWYRQTLGQGPEFLTYFQNEAQLEKSRLLSDRFSAERPKGSFSTLEIQRTEQGDSAMYLCASSSGLSSQEQFFGPGTRLTVL.

The CDR3 is CASSLKVYQPQHF. The DNA of the CDR3 is TGTGCCAGCAGTTTAAAAGTTTATCAGCCCCAGCATTTT. The rearrangement uses TRBV27 and TRBJ1-5; D gene uncertain. Germline CDR1 and CDR2: MNHEY and SMNVEV (reference sequence). V lost 2 bases and J lost 5, with 7 bases in between. CDR3 length: 13 amino acids.

The chain is built from TRBV7-6 and TRBJ2-7, with TRBD1 identical over 9 bases. After removal of 1 base from V and 6 bases from J, the junction contained 1 base not matched to a gene. The CDR3 runs to 13 residues. Germline V gene data show CDR1 as SGHVS and CDR2 as FNYEAQ. The DNA for the CDR3 is TGTGCCAGCAGCTTAGGACAGGGGGGCGAGCAGTACTTC. Its protein is CASSLGQGGEQYF.

The rearrangement joins TRBV6-4 to TRBJ2-2, with TRBD2 matching over 13 bases. V was clipped by 7 bases and J by 4 bases; unmatched bases: 9. Germline CDR1 and CDR2: MRHNA and SNTAGT. This CDR3 is 17 amino acids long. In DNA, the CDR3 is TGTGCCAGCAATGCCACAGGACTAGCGGGAGCCACCGGGGAGCTGTTTTTT. This translates into CASNATGLAGATGELFF.

This chain joins TRBV11-3 and TRBJ2-3; D ambiguous. This CDR3 spans 14 amino acids. CDR1 is SGHNT and CDR2 is YENEEA in the germline V gene. V lost 5 bases to trimming and J lost 2 bases, with 11 bases between them. As DNA, the CDR3 is TGTGCCAGCAGCGCCGGGTTCCCCACAGATACGCAGTATTTT. This gives the protein CASSAGFPTDTQYF.

Remarks on this clone: The junction and the germline gene differ at one end; a read error may be behind it. The V call is TRBV7-7, the J call TRBJ2-5; 8 bases are a match to TRBD2. The CDR3 totals 14 residues. Germline CDR1 SSHAT, CDR2 FNYEAQ (reference sequence). The CDR3 DNA reads as TGTGCTAGCAGCGGGGGTGGTAGTGGAGAGACCCAGTACTTC. This sequence encodes CASSGGGSGETQYF.

In this sample, this clone turned up once. This chain uses TRBV28 with TRBJ2-3, with TRBD2 matching 10 bases. Trimming cost V 3 bases and J 9 bases; bases outside gene matches: 6. This CDR3 has 14 amino acids. The germline V gene encodes CDR1 MDHEN and CDR2 SYDVKM. For the CDR3, the DNA is TGTGCCAGCAGTTTTAGCGGGAGGACCCTGACGCAGTATTTT. Translated, it gives CASSFSGRTLTQYF.

The J gene is TRBJ1-2, the V gene TRBV6-5, with 9 bases lining up with TRBD1. CDR1 is MNHEY and CDR2 is SVGAGI in the germline V gene. With V trimmed by 4 bases and J by 6 bases, 3 bases remained unmatched. CDR3 length: 13 amino acids. CDR3: CASSSGTGNGYTF. The DNA for the CDR3 is TGTGCCAGCAGTTCCGGGACAGGGAATGGCTACACCTTC.

The CDR3, as DNA: TGTGCCAGCAGCTTAGATGTGGGACAGGTGAACACTGAAGCTTTCTTT. Translated: CASSLDVGQVNTEAFF. The chain joins TRBV9 to TRBJ1-1, with 8 bases matching TRBD1. The germline V gene has CDR1 SGDLS and CDR2 YYNGEE. Trimming took 4 bases from V and 0 from J; bases not matched to a gene: 8. The CDR3 has 16 amino acids.

The sample holds a few counts of this clone. V gene TRBV4-1 combines with J gene TRBJ1-1, with D possibly matching TRBD1 (6 bases). This CDR3 has 16 amino acids. Germline CDR1 MGHRA, CDR2 YSYEKL. V lost 4 bases, J lost 1 base, and 16 bases lay in between. The CDR3 sequence is CASSPPGQHPNTEAFF. CDR3 nucleotide sequence: TGCGCCAGCAGCCCCCCGGGACAACACCCGAACACTGAAGCTTTCTTT.

The chain is built from TRBV6-5 and TRBJ2-7; 7 nucleotides align to TRBD1. Germline V gene data show CDR1 as MNHEY and CDR2 as SVGAGI. V lost 5 bases, J lost 4 bases, and 5 bases stayed unmatched. The CDR3 spans 13 residues. The CDR3 spells CASSGPTGYEQYF. The CDR3 bases are TGTGCCAGCAGTGGCCCGACAGGGTACGAGCAGTACTTC.

V and J are TRBV7-9 and TRBJ2-5; the match to TRBD2 covers 7 bases. The CDR3 has 17 residues. The germline V gene has CDR1 SEHNR and CDR2 FQNEAQ (reference sequence). With 1 base clipped from V and 0 bases from J, the junction kept 8 bases outside the gene matches. DNA for the CDR3: TGTGCCAGCAGCTTAGGATTGTCTAGCGGCCACCAAGAGACCCAGTACTTC. It specifies CASSLGLSSGHQETQYF.

The rearrangement joins TRBV6-6 to TRBJ2-1; TRBD2 agrees at 12 bases. V lost 6 bases and J lost 7; bases outside the gene matches: 7. This CDR3 has 15 residues. Germline CDR1 and CDR2: MNHNY and SVGAGI (reference sequence). The CDR3 DNA reads as TGTGCCAGCAGCCAGACTAGCGGGAGTGAAAATGAGCAGTTCTTC. Translated: CASSQTSGSENEQFF.

V usage is TRBV5-4 and J usage is TRBJ1-3; perhaps TRBD1 as D (6 bases). Germline CDR1 reads SGHNT; CDR2 reads YYREEE (reference sequence). This CDR3 has 17 residues. V shed 0 bases and J shed 0 bases, with 13 bases lying between them. CDR3 DNA: TGTGCCAGCAGCTTGGCCCCCCAGGGGAGCTCTGGAAACACCATATATTTT. It specifies CASSLAPQGSSGNTIYF.

The chain couples TRBV11-3 to TRBJ2-7; 8 bases align to TRBD1. Germline loops: CDR1 SGHNT, CDR2 YENEEA. The CDR3 runs to 15 residues. V shed 5 bases, J shed 4 bases, and the junction held 10 bases outside the gene matches. The CDR3 sequence: CASSLGVQGAYEQYF. The CDR3 DNA follows: TGTGCCAGCAGCCTGGGGGTTCAGGGGGCGTACGAGCAGTACTTC. Full variable domain (rest looked up from reference TRBV11-3 and TRBJ2-7): EAGVVQSPRYKIIEKKQPVAFWCNPISGHNTLYWYLQNLGQGPELLIRYENEEAVDDSQLPKDRFSAERLKGVDSTLKIQPAELGDSAVYLCASSLGVQGAYEQYFGPGTRLTVT.

As regards this clone: One end of the junction does not line up with germline, which may come from a read error. The gene calls are TRBV13 and TRBJ2-2, with TRBD1 identical over 9 bases. CDR1 is PRHDT, CDR2 FYEKMQ, per germline (reference sequence). This CDR3 is 15 amino acids long. DNA for the CDR3: TGTGCCAGCAGCCTAGGACAGGGGATTGCCGGGGAGCTGTTTTTT. It is translated as CASSLGQGIAGELFF.

CDR3 sequence reads: CASSPDLWDARTGYTF. In DNA form, the CDR3 reads TGCGCCAGCAGCCCAGACCTTTGGGACGCCAGAACCGGCTACACCTTC. The chain carries TRBV4-1 and TRBJ1-2, with D possibly matching TRBD1 (5 bases). The CDR3 sequence is 16 residues long. Deletions cut 4 bases from V and 8 bases from J, with 23 bases between. CDR1 is MGHRA and CDR2 is YSYEKL in the germline V gene.

In this sample, this clone turned up once. The V and J genes are TRBV7-8 and TRBJ1-2, with a tentative D call TRBD1 (5 bases). Germline V gives CDR1 SGHVS, CDR2 FQNEAQ. V was shortened by 3 bases and J by 4 bases, with 12 bases between the two germline ends. This CDR3 contains 14 residues. Written as DNA, the CDR3 is TGTGCCAGCAGCTTGGACATCCGCAGCTATGGCTACACCTTC. Residues: CASSLDIRSYGYTF.